This T cell receptor beta chain stems from a study of cytomegalovirus exposure and HLA in healthy donors. Overall study results and limits: As was reported, the classifier diagnosed cytomegalovirus status with high specificity and sensitivity. It was 150 to 200 TCR beta chains that were listed as cytomegalovirus-associated.

About this clone: Its antigen is not identified.

The CDR3 totals 15 residues. Trimming took 4 bases from V and 1 from J; bases not matched to a gene: 4. CDR1 and CDR2 from the germline V gene are SGHRS and YFSETQ. Assay: immunoSEQ multiplex PCR; the TCRdb copy retains only in-frame clones and omits some. The repertoire holds roughly 48,000 clones, with 90% to 95% as singletons. Sample: PBMCs. V usage is TRBV5-1 and J usage is TRBJ2-3; 9 bases line up with TRBD2. The origin of this receptor is a woman younger than 35 in good health and CMV-seropositive. The CDR3 nucleotides read TGCGCCAGCAGCAAAGCTAGCGGGGGCACAGATACGCAGTATTTT. It translates to CASSKASGGTDTQYF.